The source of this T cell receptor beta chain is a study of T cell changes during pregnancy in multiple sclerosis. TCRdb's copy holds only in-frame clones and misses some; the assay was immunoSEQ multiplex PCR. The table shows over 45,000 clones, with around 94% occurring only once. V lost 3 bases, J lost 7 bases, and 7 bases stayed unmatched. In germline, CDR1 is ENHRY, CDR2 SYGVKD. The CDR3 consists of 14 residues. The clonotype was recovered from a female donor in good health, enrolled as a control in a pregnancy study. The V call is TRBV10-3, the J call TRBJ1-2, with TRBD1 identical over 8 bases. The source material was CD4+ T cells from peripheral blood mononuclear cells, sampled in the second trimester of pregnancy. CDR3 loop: CAISDQGASGGYTF. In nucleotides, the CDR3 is TGTGCCATCAGTGACCAGGGGGCGTCGGGTGGCTACACCTTC.